The 2 T cell receptor beta chains in this list originate from one sample, sequenced in a study of T-cell reconstitution after alpha-beta-depleted transplantation in children. Study-level results: A year post-transplant, T-cell counts and diversity derived mostly from newly produced T cells.

Molecular barcoding with unique molecular identifiers was used for the TCRbeta library. In TCRdb, the PCR reads were re-called with MiXCR into one record per CDR3 protein. The data show 250,000 to 300,000 distinct CDR3 sequences, about 7.3% seen once. The antigens for these receptors are not known. Sample: peripheral blood, taken 360 days after TCRalphabeta/CD19-depleted stem cell transplant. The receptors stem from a female patient aged 2-9 years who had a stem cell transplant for Fanconi anemia, so the T cells may come from the graft donor.

The V gene is TRBV7-3, the J gene TRBJ2-1, with D perhaps being TRBD1 or TRBD2 (6 bases each). Germline V gene lookup returns CDR1 SGHTA and CDR2 FQGTGA. The CDR3 is 16 residues long. Trimming shortened V by 6 bases and J by 3 bases, and 18 bases separated the two germline ends. The CDR3 bases are TGTGCCAGCAGTGCAGTGGGGGGCCTGTTCTACAATGAGCAGTTCTTC. The encoded protein is CASSAVGGLFYNEQFF.

CDR3 amino acids: CASSLLGSSGAYNEQFF. DNA for the CDR3: TGTGCCAGCAGTTTATTAGGCAGTAGCGGAGCTTACAATGAGCAGTTCTTC. J is TRBJ2-1 and V is TRBV28; a weak D match, TRBD2 (6 bases). This CDR3 comprises 17 residues. CDR1 is MDHEN and CDR2 is SYDVKM in the germline V gene. Trimming cost V 1 base and J 4 bases, with 17 bases left between them.